Listed below are T cell receptor beta chains from one sample, sequenced in a study of T cells after yellow fever vaccination. MiXCR, applied by TCRdb to the 5' RACE reads, yields one record per CDR3 protein. Of roughly 500,000 distinct CDR3 sequences listed, roughly 21% are singletons. The source was PBMCs, collected 15 days after the yellow fever booster vaccination. The receptor source for this set is a man aged 25 to 40 who received the YFV17D yellow fever vaccine. Each CDR3 is given with its conserved first and last residue. Fields, in order: clone size, D gene, V gene, J gene, CDR3 protein, CDR3 DNA. The D gene is left open where the match is weak. Size is omitted from some rows. Given values are once, few, many or a class for expanded clones.

>few|.|TRBV5-6|TRBJ2-1
CASSTPRQGNEQFF
TGTGCCAGCAGCACCCCCCGGCAGGGCAATGAGCAGTTCTTC
>.|.|TRBV27|TRBJ2-5
CARTPGDRQETQYF
TGTGCCCGTACGCCGGGGGACAGACAGGAGACCCAGTACTTC
>.|.|TRBV7-6|TRBJ2-1
CASSSEGGASNEQFF
TGTGCCAGCAGCTCGGAGGGGGGGGCAAGCAATGAGCAGTTCTTC
>.|TRBD1|TRBV20-1|TRBJ2-7
CSARNSGGGTREQYF
TGCAGTGCTAGAAACTCAGGGGGCGGGACTCGGGAGCAGTACTTC
>few|TRBD2|TRBV7-2|TRBJ2-3
CASSLGLRGGFLYF
TGTGCCAGCAGCTTAGGATTACGCGGGGGTTTTTTGTATTTT
>few|.|TRBV20-1|TRBJ2-5
CSASGTLGETQYF
TGCAGTGCTAGCGGGACCCTCGGGGAGACCCAGTACTTC
>.|.|TRBV20-1|TRBJ2-3
CSAEGPSGTDTQYF
TGCAGTGCTGAGGGGCCTAGTGGTACAGATACGCAGTATTTT
>.|.|TRBV20-1|TRBJ2-1
CSARGDGEQFF
TGCAGTGCTAGAGGGGATGGTGAGCAGTTCTTC
>.|.|TRBV14|TRBJ2-7
CASSLSRSGYEQYF
TGTGCCAGCAGCCTGTCTCGCAGCGGCTACGAGCAGTACTTC
>.|.|TRBV4-3|TRBJ2-2
CASSLLTGRDTGELFF
TGCGCCAGCAGCCTACTGACAGGGAGGGACACCGGGGAGCTGTTTTTT
>.|.|TRBV10-3|TRBJ2-7
CAISDYSYEQYF
TGTGCCATCAGTGACTACAGCTACGAGCAGTACTTC
>.|.|TRBV11-2|TRBJ1-2
CASSPWTVGADGYTF
TGTGCCAGCAGCCCATGGACCGTGGGAGCTGATGGCTACACCTTC
>.|.|TRBV7-2|TRBJ2-1
CASSLGVGVVNEQFF
TGTGCCAGCAGCTTAGGGGTGGGAGTCGTCAATGAGCAGTTCTTC
>.|.|TRBV5-6|TRBJ2-7
CASSFPGIGEQYF
TGTGCCAGCAGCTTTCCAGGGATAGGCGAGCAGTACTTC
>.|.|TRBV5-8|TRBJ1-1
CASSLVGGFGDTEAFF
TGTGCCAGCAGCTTGGTGGGGGGCTTCGGCGACACTGAAGCTTTCTTT
>.|.|TRBV7-6|TRBJ1-1
CASSYTTVPEEAFF
TGTGCCAGCAGCTACACGACCGTACCCGAAGAAGCTTTCTTT